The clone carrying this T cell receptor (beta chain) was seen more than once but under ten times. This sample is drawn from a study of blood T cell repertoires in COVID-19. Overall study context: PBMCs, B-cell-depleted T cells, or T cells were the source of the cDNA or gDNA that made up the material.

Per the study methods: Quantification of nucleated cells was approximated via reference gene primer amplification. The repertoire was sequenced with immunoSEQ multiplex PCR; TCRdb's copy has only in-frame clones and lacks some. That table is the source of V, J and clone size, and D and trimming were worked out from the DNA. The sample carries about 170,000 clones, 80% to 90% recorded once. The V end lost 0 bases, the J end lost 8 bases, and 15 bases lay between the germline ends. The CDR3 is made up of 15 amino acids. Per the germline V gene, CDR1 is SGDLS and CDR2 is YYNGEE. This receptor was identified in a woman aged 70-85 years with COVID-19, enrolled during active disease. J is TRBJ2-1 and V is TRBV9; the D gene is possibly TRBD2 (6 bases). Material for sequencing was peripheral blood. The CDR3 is CASSVEKVSGDEQFF. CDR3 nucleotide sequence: TGTGCCAGCAGCGTAGAAAAAGTTTCGGGAGATGAGCAGTTCTTC. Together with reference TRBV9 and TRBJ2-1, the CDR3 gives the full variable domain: DSGVTQTPKHLITATGQRVTLRCSPRSGDLSVYWYQQSLDQGLQFLIQYYNGEERAKGNILERFSAQQFPDLHSELNLSSLELGDSALYFCASSVEKVSGDEQFFGPGTRLTVL.